This entry concerns a single T cell receptor beta chain. Assay used: immunoSEQ multiplex PCR; TCRdb lists only in-frame clones, some missing. The sample yields 28,000 or so clones, approximately 85% seen once. The CDR3 has 18 amino acids. Per the germline V gene, CDR1 is SGHKS and CDR2 is YYEKEE (reference sequence). Trimming removed 0 bases at V and 9 bases at J, with 25 bases between. The entry originates in a study of blood T cell repertoires in COVID-19. Overall study: The cDNA or gDNA used as material had been derived from T cells, B-cell-depleted T cells, or PBMCs.

Patients at the Seattle site were enrolled during active infection and followed longitudinally. The chain combines TRBV5-5 with TRBJ2-4, with D perhaps TRBD1 (7 bases). This receptor was taken from a woman of 80 years or more with COVID-19, enrolled during active disease. Sequenced: peripheral blood. The CDR3 region is CASSLVQGLKEGASIQYF. The CDR3, as DNA: TGTGCCAGCAGCTTGGTTCAGGGGTTGAAGGAGGGGGCAAGCATTCAGTACTTC.